This entry lists 13 T cell receptor beta chains sequenced from one sample in a study of CD8 T cells in Susac syndrome. cDNA came from about 0.5 to 1 ug RNA primed by random hexamers. Via MiXCR, TCRdb re-called the immunoSEQ multiplex PCR reads, giving one row per CDR3 protein. The table lists more than 95,000 distinct CDR3 sequences, approximately 93% of them singletons. Sequenced: CD4+ T cells from PBMCs. The receptor source for this set is a human donor with multiple sclerosis.

This chain uses TRBV7-3 with TRBJ2-5, with TRBD1 matching 7 bases. Losses at the gene ends were 1 base for V and 2 bases for J; bases not matched to a gene: 4. Germline V gene sequence: CDR1 SGHTA, CDR2 FQGTGA. The CDR3 is 15 amino acids. The CDR3 DNA is TGTGCCAGCAGCTTAATGGGCAGGGGGCAAGAGACCCAGTACTTC. Amino acid sequence: CASSLMGRGQETQYF.

The chain recombines TRBV7-9 with TRBJ1-4; 7 bases fit TRBD1. Trimming cost V 4 bases and J 3 bases; bases outside gene matches: 5. The CDR3 is 15 residues long. Germline V gene lookup returns CDR1 SEHNR and CDR2 FQNEAQ (reference sequence). The CDR3 DNA reads as TGTGCCAGCAGCTGGGGGGACAGTTCTAATGAAAAACTGTTTTTT. It codes for CASSWGDSSNEKLFF.

The J gene is TRBJ1-2, the V gene TRBV28; D gene unclear. The CDR3 loop spans 13 amino acids. V lost 5 bases and J lost 7, with 14 bases in between. Germline loops: CDR1 MDHEN, CDR2 SYDVKM. The CDR3 is CASSGVGYRGYTF. The CDR3 coding sequence is TGTGCCAGCAGTGGGGTCGGGTATCGTGGCTACACCTTC.

V is TRBV4-1 and J is TRBJ1-4; 9 bases map to TRBD1. The CDR3 consists of 16 residues. Germline V gene sequence: CDR1 MGHRA, CDR2 YSYEKL. V gave up 5 bases and J gave up 11 bases; unmatched junction bases: 15. The CDR3 protein is CASSKTRPGQGRKLFF. Here the CDR3 DNA reads TGCGCCAGCAGCAAAACTCGACCGGGACAGGGTCGGAAACTGTTTTTT.

The CDR3 here is CSARVLPAQAIYF. The DNA for the CDR3 is TGCAGTGCTAGAGTCTTGCCCGCCCAGGCCATATATTTT. V is TRBV20-1 and J is TRBJ1-3; D unclear. V was cut by 1 base and J by 11 bases, with 15 bases left in between. CDR1 and CDR2 (germline): DFQATT, SNEGSKA (reference sequence). The CDR3 consists of 13 residues.

This chain connects TRBV4-1 to TRBJ2-1, with D possibly matching TRBD2 (7 bases). The CDR3 contains 14 residues. The germline V gene has CDR1 MGHRA and CDR2 YSYEKL. V lost 3 bases and J 5 bases, leaving 11 bases between the germline ends. CDR3 DNA sequence: TGCGCCAGCAGCCACCGGGGGGCTCACAATGAGCAGTTCTTC. Residues: CASSHRGAHNEQFF.

This clonotype is a singleton in its sample. V and J are TRBV10-1 and TRBJ2-7; perhaps TRBD2 as D (6 bases). Germline assignment: CDR1 WNHNN and CDR2 SYGVQD (reference sequence). The CDR3 is 15 residues long. Trimming shortened V by 4 bases and J by 2 bases, and 15 bases separated the two germline ends. The CDR3 loop reads CASSGPPGGPYEQYF. CDR3 nucleotides: TGCGCCAGCAGTGGCCCCCCCGGAGGGCCCTACGAGCAGTACTTC.

The V call is TRBV29-1, the J call TRBJ1-1; D unresolved. The CDR3 runs to 13 residues. In germline, CDR1 is SQVTM, CDR2 ANQGSEA. Trimming took 5 bases from V and 0 from J, leaving 10 bases between them. The CDR3 spells CSVNGRMNTEAFF. The CDR3 region has the DNA TGCAGCGTTAATGGACGGATGAACACTGAAGCTTTCTTT.

This clonotype was observed a handful of times. The chain uses TRBV4-1 and TRBJ2-7; possibly TRBD1 for D (5 bases). The CDR3 has 14 amino acids. In germline, CDR1 is MGHRA, CDR2 YSYEKL. The V gene lost 1 base and the J gene lost 0 bases, with 7 bases spanning the gap. The CDR3 DNA sequence: TGCGCCAGCAGCCAAGGGGGCCTCTCCTACGAGCAGTACTTC. Translated: CASSQGGLSYEQYF.

The chain couples TRBV20-1 to TRBJ1-2; 9 bases map to TRBD1. Germline loops: CDR1 DFQATT, CDR2 SNEGSKA (reference sequence). Losses at the gene ends were 5 bases for V and 3 bases for J; bases not matched to a gene: 4. The CDR3 sequence is 13 residues long. The CDR3 DNA is TGCAGTGCTCCCCGGACAGGGGACTATGGCTACACCTTC. Its translation is CSAPRTGDYGYTF.

The gene calls are TRBV29-1 and TRBJ2-3; 7 positions match TRBD2. The trim removed 6 bases at V and 1 base at J, leaving 7 bases unmatched. The CDR3 runs 14 residues. Germline V gene lookup returns CDR1 SQVTM and CDR2 ANQGSEA. The chain's CDR3 is CSVVGAGGTDTQYF. Written as DNA, the CDR3 is TGCAGCGTGGTTGGTGCGGGGGGCACAGATACGCAGTATTTT.

This sequence joins TRBV29-1 and TRBJ1-1; weak D call: TRBD1 (6 bases). CDR3 length equals 13 residues. Germline CDR1 is SQVTM and CDR2 is ANQGSEA. Written as DNA, the CDR3 is TGCGGGGGCAAGGCATTCCTAGACACTGAAGCTTTCTTT. This codes for CGGKAFLDTEAFF.

J is TRBJ1-2 and V is TRBV29-1; D gene unclear. Trimming cost V 6 bases and J 4 bases, with 15 bases left between them. The CDR3 is 13 amino acids. In germline, CDR1 is SQVTM, CDR2 ANQGSEA. The CDR3 sequence is CSVASLGLYGYTF. The CDR3 coding sequence is TGCAGCGTGGCGAGCTTAGGGCTCTATGGCTACACCTTC.